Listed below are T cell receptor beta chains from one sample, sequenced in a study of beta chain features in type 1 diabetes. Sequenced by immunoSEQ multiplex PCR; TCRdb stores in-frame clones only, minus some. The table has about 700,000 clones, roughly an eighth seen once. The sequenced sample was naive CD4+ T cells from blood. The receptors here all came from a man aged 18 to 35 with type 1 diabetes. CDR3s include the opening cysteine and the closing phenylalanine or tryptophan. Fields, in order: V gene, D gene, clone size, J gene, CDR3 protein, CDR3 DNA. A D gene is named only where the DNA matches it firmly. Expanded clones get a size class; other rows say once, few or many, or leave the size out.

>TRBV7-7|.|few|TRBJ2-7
CASSLGTSSSYEQYF
TGTGCTAGCAGTCTTGGGACGTCCAGCTCCTACGAGCAGTACTTC
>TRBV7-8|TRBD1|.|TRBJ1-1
CASSPTGANTEAFF
TGTGCCAGCAGCCCGACAGGGGCGAACACTGAAGCTTTCTTT
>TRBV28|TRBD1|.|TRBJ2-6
CASVTGQGVAGANVLTF
TGTGCCAGCGTAACCGGACAGGGGGTAGCTGGGGCCAACGTCCTGACTTTC
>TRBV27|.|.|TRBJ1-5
CASSLGSDQPQHF
TGTGCCAGCAGTTTGGGGTCAGATCAGCCCCAGCATTTT
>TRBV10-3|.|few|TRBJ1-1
CAISAGTTPEAFF
TGTGCCATCAGTGCGGGGACAACTCCCGAAGCTTTCTTT
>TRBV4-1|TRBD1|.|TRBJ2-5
CASSQGGTGTGETQYF
TGCGCCAGCAGCCAAGGGGGGACAGGGACGGGAGAGACCCAGTACTTC
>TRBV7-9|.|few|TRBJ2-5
CASSLAAVGETQYF
TGTGCCAGCAGCTTAGCGGCGGTCGGTGAGACCCAGTACTTC
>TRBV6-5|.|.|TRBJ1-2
CASSPPRAGLYGYTF
TGTGCCAGCAGTCCGCCCCGGGCAGGCCTCTATGGCTACACCTTC
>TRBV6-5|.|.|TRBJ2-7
CAIRGDGDYEQYF
TGTGCCATCAGGGGGGACGGAGACTACGAGCAGTACTTC
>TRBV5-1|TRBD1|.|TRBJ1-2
CASSTIQASGTASYGYTF
TGCGCCAGCAGCACTATTCAGGCATCCGGGACAGCAAGCTATGGCTACACCTTC
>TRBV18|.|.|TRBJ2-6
CASSPQGFGANVLTF
TGTGCCAGCTCACCACAGGGATTTGGGGCCAACGTCCTGACTTTC
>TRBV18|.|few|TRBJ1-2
CASSPQGTNYGYTF
TGTGCCAGCTCCCCTCAGGGGACTAACTATGGCTACACCTTC
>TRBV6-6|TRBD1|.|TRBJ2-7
CASSYGTGGNYEQYF
TGTGCCAGCAGTTACGGGACAGGGGGCAACTACGAGCAGTACTTC
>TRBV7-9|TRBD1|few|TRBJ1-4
CASRQGATNEKLFF
TGTGCCAGCAGACAGGGGGCAACTAATGAAAAACTGTTTTTT
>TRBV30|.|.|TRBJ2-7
CAWGEQPYEQYF
TGTGCCTGGGGGGAACAGCCCTACGAGCAGTACTTC